Listed below are T cell receptor beta chains from one sample, sequenced in a study of T cell changes during pregnancy in multiple sclerosis. The repertoire was sequenced with immunoSEQ multiplex PCR; TCRdb's copy has only in-frame clones and lacks some. The sample contains roughly 20,000 clones, less than 90% of which appear only once. Here the sequenced sample was CD8+ T cells from peripheral blood mononuclear cells, taken after pregnancy. The receptors come from a female donor in good health, enrolled as a control in a pregnancy study. CDR3s include the opening cysteine and the closing phenylalanine or tryptophan. A D gene is named only where the DNA matches it firmly. Part of the rows lack a size; the others show once, few, many or a class for expanded clones.

v_gene	j_gene	len	d_gene	abundance	CDR3nt	CDR3aa
TRBV19	TRBJ1-5	15	.	.	TGTGCCAGTACCAATGGGCTTTTTAGCAATCAGCCCCAGCATTTT	CASTNGLFSNQPQHF
TRBV27	TRBJ1-1	11	TRBD1	few	TGTGCCAGCAGGACAGGGGCTGAAGCTTTCTTT	CASRTGAEAFF
TRBV19	TRBJ1-2	13	.	few	TGTGCCAGTACCGGACTCGATTACTATGGCTACACCTTC	CASTGLDYYGYTF
TRBV25-1	TRBJ1-1	13	.	few	TGTGCCAGCAGTTTGACGGGGAACACTGAAGCTTTCTTT	CASSLTGNTEAFF
TRBV7-9	TRBJ2-7	15	.	.	TGTGCCAGCAGCCCCCCAACTAGCCCGAGCTACGAGCAGTACTTC	CASSPPTSPSYEQYF
TRBV2	TRBJ2-5	14	.	once	TGTGCCAGCGGGAGTGGAGAGACGGGGGAGACCCAGTACTTC	CASGSGETGETQYF
TRBV5-1	TRBJ2-3	18	TRBD1	medium-sized	TGCGCCAGCAGCTTGGGGGGGACAGGACAAATGGGCACAGATACGCAGTATTTT	CASSLGGTGQMGTDTQYF
TRBV13	TRBJ1-5	15	.	.	TGTGCCAGCAGCTTAGGCAGGGGTGTTAATCAGCCCCAGCATTTT	CASSLGRGVNQPQHF
TRBV11-2	TRBJ2-2	15	TRBD2	.	TGTGCCAGCAGTTTCCTAGCGGCGAACACCGGGGAGCTGTTTTTT	CASSFLAANTGELFF
TRBV27	TRBJ1-1	13	.	many	TGTGCCAGCAGCCTACAGGGTCCCACTGAAGCTTTCTTT	CASSLQGPTEAFF
TRBV11-2	TRBJ2-1	13	.	.	TGTGCCAGCAGCTTAGGGCGGTACAATGAGCAGTTCTTC	CASSLGRYNEQFF
TRBV29-1	TRBJ2-1	16	TRBD2	once	TGCAGCGTTGAAGATCTAGAAGCGGGAGGGCCGGAAGAGCAGTTCTTC	CSVEDLEAGGPEEQFF
TRBV4-1	TRBJ1-5	15	.	.	TGCGCCAGCAGCCAACAAGGACAGACCAATCAGCCCCAGCATTTT	CASSQQGQTNQPQHF
TRBV6-5	TRBJ1-6	15	TRBD1	.	TGTGCCAGCAGTTACGGGACAGGGGACGATTCACCCCTCCACTTT	CASSYGTGDDSPLHF
TRBV11-2	TRBJ2-3	15	.	.	TGTGCCAGCAGCTTCCCGTGGCAGAATCCTGATACGCAGTATTTT	CASSFPWQNPDTQYF
TRBV5-6	TRBJ1-1	13	TRBD1	.	TGTGCCAGCAGCTCGACAGGGGTCCCTGAAGCTTTCTTT	CASSSTGVPEAFF
TRBV18	TRBJ1-2	12	.	.	TGTGCCAGCTCGCTAGCGGTCTTCGGCTACACCTTC	CASSLAVFGYTF
TRBV4-1	TRBJ2-3	17	.	.	TGCGCCAGCAGCCAAGCCCACGCGGGGGCCGCCACAGATACGCAGTATTTT	CASSQAHAGAATDTQYF
TRBV4-2	TRBJ2-7	18	TRBD1	.	TGTGCCAGCAGCCAAGAGGCCGGGACAGGGGAAGGGTTCTACGAGCAGTACTTC	CASSQEAGTGEGFYEQYF
TRBV7-9	TRBJ2-1	17	TRBD2	once	TGTGCCAGCAGCGAGACTAGCGGGAGGGGGCTATACGATGAGCAGTTCTTC	CASSETSGRGLYDEQFF
TRBV2	TRBJ1-5	16	TRBD1	.	TGTGCCAGCAGTGAGCGAGACAGGGCTAGCAATCAGCCCCAGCATTTT	CASSERDRASNQPQHF
TRBV4-3	TRBJ2-3	14	.	.	TGCGCCAGCAGCCACCTTGGACAAACAGATACGCAGTATTTT	CASSHLGQTDTQYF
TRBV6-4	TRBJ2-1	16	.	.	TGTGCCAGCAGCCCCGAGGAGGGGAGCTCCTACAATGAGCAGTTCTTC	CASSPEEGSSYNEQFF
TRBV7-9	TRBJ2-2	15	TRBD2	.	TGTGCCAGCAGCCATAGCGGGAGCGCGACCGGGGAGCTGTTTTTT	CASSHSGSATGELFF
TRBV7-9	TRBJ2-6	16	TRBD2	.	TGTGCCAGCAGCCGGACTAGCGGGGTTGGGGCCAACGTCCTGACTTTC	CASSRTSGVGANVLTF
TRBV4-1	TRBJ2-7	13	TRBD2	.	TGCGCCAGCAGCCAAGGGGGGGGGTCGGAGCAGTACTTC	CASSQGGGSEQYF
TRBV11-2	TRBJ2-7	15	TRBD2	.	TGTGCCAGCATCATATGGACTAGCGGGAGTAACGAGCAGTACTTC	CASIIWTSGSNEQYF